The present TCR beta chain was sequenced within a study of graft-versus-host responses after intestinal transplantation. For the study at large: Transplants were multivisceral, liver-intestinal, or isolated intestinal. Anti-thymocyte globulin was used for induction in all recipients, who then took tacrolimus and steroids for 2 to 4 years.

Of note for this clone: Its antigen remains unknown. The sample carries other DNA sequences with the same CDR3.

Overall study results and limits: Those patients showing graft-donor T cell macrochimerism displayed high graft-versus-host to host-versus-graft clonal ratios in allografts. Some GvH clones were seen earlier in gut or blood, suggesting intestinal origin.

Clones were sequenced by immunoSEQ multiplex PCR, and TCRdb holds only the in-frame ones, with some missing. The sample includes 96,000 or so clones, 92% of them seen just once. The CDR3 has 14 amino acids. V was shortened by 4 bases and J by 5 bases, with 15 bases between the two germline ends. Germline V lookup: CDR1 SGHRS, CDR2 YFSETQ. The sequence came from a human donor who received an intestinal transplant. This rearrangement joins TRBV5-1 to TRBJ2-5; weak D call: TRBD1 (6 bases). The source was unstimulated CD4+ T cells sorted from spleen or lymph node cells, collected before intestinal transplant. DNA for the CDR3: TGCGCCAGCAGCCGGACCAAGGGGGTGGAGACCCAGTACTTC. Protein: CASSRTKGVETQYF.